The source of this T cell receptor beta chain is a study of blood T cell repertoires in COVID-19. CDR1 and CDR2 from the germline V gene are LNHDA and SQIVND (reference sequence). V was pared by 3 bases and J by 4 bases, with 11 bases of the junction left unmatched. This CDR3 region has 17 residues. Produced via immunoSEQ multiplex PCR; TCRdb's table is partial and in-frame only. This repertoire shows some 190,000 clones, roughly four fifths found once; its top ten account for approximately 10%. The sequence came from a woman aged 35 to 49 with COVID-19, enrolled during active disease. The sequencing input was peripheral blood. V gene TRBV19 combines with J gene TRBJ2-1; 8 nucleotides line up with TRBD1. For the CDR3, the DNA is TGTGCCAGTAGTATTGGCGACAGGGGACAGTGGTACAATGAGCAGTTCTTC. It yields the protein CASSIGDRGQWYNEQFF.